One and the same sample provided the 26 T cell receptor beta chains below, sequenced in a study of tumor-infiltrating lymphocytes in localized non-small cell lung cancer. Clones were sequenced by immunoSEQ multiplex PCR, and TCRdb holds only the in-frame ones, with some missing. The sample has 9,500 to 15,000 clones, 60% to 85% seen once. Specimen: lung tumor tissue. The receptors derive from a human donor with non-small cell lung cancer.

In DNA, the CDR3 is TGTGCCAGCAGTGACACCAACTCTGGGGCCAACGTCCTGACTTTC. Its translation is CASSDTNSGANVLTF. This rearrangement joins TRBV6-4 to TRBJ2-6; the D is unclear. Germline CDR1 reads MRHNA; CDR2 reads SNTAGT. CDR3 length: 15 amino acids. Trimming cost V 2 bases and J 0 bases, with 5 bases left between them.

V and J are TRBV27 and TRBJ1-1, with D maybe TRBD1 (6 bases). The CDR3 contains 14 residues. Germline values: CDR1 MNHEY, CDR2 SMNVEV (reference sequence). V gave up 2 bases and J gave up 5 bases, with 12 bases separating them. CDR3 loop: CASSLLQGGTEAFF. The CDR3 coding sequence is TGTGCCAGCAGTTTACTACAGGGTGGGACTGAAGCTTTCTTT.

The chain carries TRBV7-8 and TRBJ2-7; unclear D gene. Germline V lookup: CDR1 SGHVS, CDR2 FQNEAQ. CDR3 length: 14 residues. V lost 1 base and J 2 bases, leaving 9 bases between the germline ends. This CDR3 reads CASSLVDGPYEQYV. Written as DNA, the CDR3 is TGTGCCAGCAGCTTAGTGGACGGTCCCTACGAGCAGTACGTC.

This clone has only a few counts. The chain combines TRBV20-1 with TRBJ1-1; TRBD1 matches at 8 bases. V trimming: 3 bases; J trimming: 11 bases; junction bases outside the gene matches: 5. This CDR3 has 11 residues. CDR1 is DFQATT, CDR2 SNEGSKA, per germline (reference sequence). The CDR3 reads CSARSSGGAFF. As DNA, the CDR3 is TGCAGTGCTAGGTCTTCAGGGGGCGCTTTCTTT.

The rearrangement links TRBV7-9 to TRBJ2-7; D is perhaps TRBD2 (6 bases). The CDR3 contains 15 residues. Trimming stripped 1 base from V and 0 bases from J, with 10 bases between. The germline V gene has CDR1 SEHNR and CDR2 FQNEAQ (reference sequence). The CDR3 nucleotides read TGTGCCAGCAGCTTAGTTCGGGGGAGCTCCTACGAGCAGTACTTC. Protein: CASSLVRGSSYEQYF.

CDR3 sequence reads: CASSQETGGPTFTDTQYF. CDR3 nucleotide sequence: TGTGCCAGCAGCCAAGAAACGGGAGGGCCAACTTTCACAGATACGCAGTATTTT. The V call is TRBV14, the J call TRBJ2-3; 8 nucleotides line up with TRBD2. The length of the CDR3 is 18 residues. Germline CDR1 reads SGHDN; CDR2 reads FVKESK. Trimming cost V 0 bases and J 2 bases; bases outside gene matches: 10.

The gene calls are TRBV4-3 and TRBJ2-1, with TRBD2 matching over 8 bases. In germline, CDR1 is LGHNA, CDR2 YSLEER. CDR3 length: 15 amino acids. J gave up 4 bases and V 5 bases, and 7 bases lay outside the gene matches. This chain's CDR3 is CASSGIAGSYNEQFF. The CDR3 DNA is TGCGCCAGCAGCGGTATAGCGGGATCGTACAATGAGCAGTTCTTC.

CDR3 in DNA: TGTGCCAGCAGCCCCCACGGGTTTTACAATGAGCAGTTCTTC. Translation: CASSPHGFYNEQFF. The rearrangement uses TRBV9 and TRBJ2-1; D not certain. The CDR3 runs 14 residues. In germline, CDR1 is SGDLS, CDR2 YYNGEE. Trimming cost V 4 bases and J 4 bases, with 12 bases left between them.

On this clone itself: Other DNA variants within this sample encode the same CDR3. The gene calls are TRBV4-3 and TRBJ2-2; 9 nucleotides line up with TRBD2. This CDR3 contains 15 residues. CDR1 LGHNA and CDR2 YSLEER come from the germline V gene. Germline trimming cut 3 bases from V and 1 base from J; bases unmatched to any gene: 0. Here the CDR3 DNA reads TGCGCCAGCAGCCAGCGGGGGGGGAACACCGGGGAGCTGTTTTTT. Protein sequence: CASSQRGGNTGELFF.

V usage is TRBV6-5 and J usage is TRBJ2-7, with D possibly TRBD1 on 6 matching bases. The CDR3 runs to 15 residues. V dropped 6 bases and J dropped 3 bases, with 18 bases sitting between them. Germline loops: CDR1 MNHEY, CDR2 SVGAGI. The DNA of the CDR3 is TGTGCCAGCAGCCGGACAAGACAGGTTTTCTACGAGCAGTACGTC. Amino acids: CASSRTRQVFYEQYV.

The rearrangement uses TRBV28 and TRBJ2-2, with TRBD1 matching 8 bases. Germline V gene data show CDR1 as MDHEN and CDR2 as SYDVKM. The CDR3 loop spans 17 amino acids. Germline trimming cut 5 bases from V and 6 bases from J; bases unmatched to any gene: 14. CDR3 in amino acids: CASSASRHRGSAGELFF. CDR3 nucleotides: TGTGCCAGCAGTGCAAGTAGGCACAGGGGGTCTGCCGGGGAGCTGTTTTTT.

This sequence joins TRBV7-2 and TRBJ2-1, with TRBD1 matching over 9 bases. The V segment lost 7 bases and the J segment 4 bases; nucleotides outside the gene matches: 5. In germline, CDR1 is SGHTA, CDR2 FQGNSA. The CDR3 is made up of 14 amino acids. In nucleotides, the CDR3 is TGTGCCAGCATTCGACAGGGGGTTTACAATGAGCAGTTCTTC. It translates to CASIRQGVYNEQFF.

Worth noting for this clone: An end of the junction does not agree with germline; a read error may underlie this. The V call is TRBV2, the J call TRBJ2-2, with D uncertain. The length of the CDR3 is 11 residues. The germline gives CDR1 SNHLY, CDR2 FYNNEI. The CDR3 region is CASSQARELFF. The CDR3 DNA sequence: TGTGCCAGCAGTCAAGCGAGGGAGCTGTTTTTT.

In this sample, this clone is medium-sized (0.01 to 0.1%). The V and J genes are TRBV21-1 and TRBJ2-2; TRBD1, the table's D call, was not compared with the DNA. TRBV21-1 is a pseudogene segment. The CDR3 covers 14 residues. The CDR3 sequence is CASSRDRDAGELFF. The CDR3 nucleotides are TGTGCCAGCAGCAGAGACAGGGATGCCGGGGAGCTGTTTTTT.

The chain links TRBV5-4 to TRBJ2-2; D gene unclear. Germline loops: CDR1 SGHNT, CDR2 YYREEE (reference sequence). This CDR3 is 13 amino acids long. V was pared by 3 bases and J by 7 bases, with 10 bases between. The CDR3 sequence is CASSSPAFGELFF. In DNA, the CDR3 is TGTGCCAGCAGCTCCCCCGCGTTCGGGGAGCTGTTTTTT.

The J gene is TRBJ1-2, the V gene TRBV9; tentatively, D is TRBD1 (6 bases). The CDR3 extends over 14 amino acids. V was shortened by 2 bases and J by 5 bases, with 13 bases between the two germline ends. Germline V gives CDR1 SGDLS, CDR2 YYNGEE. CDR3 in amino acids: CASSVEQGGYGYTF. The CDR3 coding sequence is TGTGCCAGCAGCGTGGAACAGGGAGGGTATGGCTACACCTTC. The variable domain in full, completed from reference TRBV9 and TRBJ1-2, reads DSGVTQTPKHLITATGQRVTLRCSPRSGDLSVYWYQQSLDQGLQFLIQYYNGEERAKGNILERFSAQQFPDLHSELNLSSLELGDSALYFCASSVEQGGYGYTFGSGTRLTVV.

The rearrangement links TRBV4-1 to TRBJ1-2; weak D call: TRBD1 (5 bases). CDR1 MGHRA and CDR2 YSYEKL come from the germline V gene. The CDR3 extends over 16 amino acids. Trimming left V 0 bases short and J 4 bases short, with 15 bases between. CDR3 sequence: CASSQDAIAGTYGYTF. CDR3 coding DNA: TGCGCCAGCAGCCAAGACGCCATCGCAGGGACCTATGGCTACACCTTC.

The gene calls are TRBV2 and TRBJ2-7; 11 bases are a match to TRBD1. Looked up from germline, CDR1 is SNHLY and CDR2 is FYNNEI. V dropped 4 bases and J dropped 4; count of bases not matched to a gene: 18. CDR3 length equals 19 residues. The CDR3 coding sequence is TGTGCCAGCAGTGGCCGGACAGGGGGCGGTTTAGTTACGACATACGAGCAGTACTTC. Translating gives CASSGRTGGGLVTTYEQYF.

This clone occurred a few times. This sequence joins TRBV9 and TRBJ2-5; the D call may be TRBD1 or TRBD2 (5 bases each). V was pared by 4 bases and J by 4 bases, with 17 bases between. The CDR3 covers 15 residues. CDR1 is SGDLS, CDR2 YYNGEE, per germline. This CDR3 reads CASSPPLEGLETQYF. CDR3 in DNA: TGTGCCAGCAGCCCTCCCCTCGAGGGGCTAGAGACCCAGTACTTC.

The count of this clone is one. J is TRBJ1-6 and V is TRBV7-2; D unresolved. The CDR3 consists of 15 residues. V lost 3 bases, J lost 2 bases, and 8 bases lay in between. Germline CDR1 reads SGHTA; CDR2 reads FQGNSA. In DNA form, the CDR3 reads TGTGCCAGCAGCTTGGGGTCAACCTATAATTCACCCCTCCACTTT. Translating gives CASSLGSTYNSPLHF.

This rearrangement joins TRBV6-5 to TRBJ1-2; no reliable D call. Trimming took 6 bases from V and 8 from J, leaving 19 bases between them. The V gene's germline CDR1 is MNHEY and CDR2 SVGAGI. The CDR3 runs 14 residues. The CDR3 DNA reads as TGTGCCAGCAGCCTAAGTAAGAGGCTGATAGGCTACACCTTC. It is translated as CASSLSKRLIGYTF.

The chain combines TRBV4-2 with TRBJ2-1; D is uncertain. This CDR3 is built from 16 residues. Trimming took off 3 bases at V and 2 bases at J, with 14 bases between the two ends. Germline CDR1 and CDR2: LGHNA and YNFKEQ. CDR3 nucleotides: TGTGCCAGCAGCCAGGCCAACATTGGTCCCTACAATGAGCAGTTCTTC. It specifies CASSQANIGPYNEQFF.

This clone was seen just once. The chain carries TRBV19 and TRBJ1-4, with 8 bases identical to TRBD1. The V gene end was trimmed by 6 bases and the J gene end by 6 bases; junction bases not matched to a gene: 27. Looked up from germline, CDR1 is LNHDA and CDR2 is SQIVND (reference sequence). The CDR3 covers 21 residues. In nucleotides, the CDR3 is TGTGCCAGTAGAATATCCTTCTCGTCTCGGGGCAGGGGGCGGACCCATGAAAAACTGTTTTTT. As protein: CASRISFSSRGRGRTHEKLFF.

The rearrangement links TRBV19 to TRBJ2-1; 7 bases line up with TRBD2. Unmatched junction bases numbered 23, after V lost 5 bases and J lost 4 bases. This CDR3 contains 20 residues. CDR1 LNHDA and CDR2 SQIVND come from the germline V gene (reference sequence). The DNA of the CDR3 is TGTGCCAGTAGTCCCCGACCCTCCACCGGGACTACCTTATCTTACAATGAGCAGTTCTTC. Encoded protein: CASSPRPSTGTTLSYNEQFF.

The V gene is TRBV7-7, the J gene TRBJ2-3; D is perhaps TRBD1 (6 bases). This CDR3 region has 14 residues. CDR1 and CDR2 from the germline V gene are SSHAT and FNYEAQ (reference sequence). V lost 5 bases and J 2 bases, leaving 11 bases between the germline ends. DNA for the CDR3: TGTGCCAGCAGCCCCAGGGGTCACACAGATACGCAGTATTTT. Its translation: CASSPRGHTDTQYF.

This chain connects TRBV6-5 to TRBJ1-4, with 8 bases matching TRBD1. Germline assignment: CDR1 MNHEY and CDR2 SVGAGI. The length of the CDR3 is 15 residues. V shed 6 bases and J 3 bases; nucleotides not matched to a gene: 6. CDR3 bases: TGTGCCAGCAGCGACAGGGGTTTGGCTAATGAAAAACTGTTTTTT. This gives the protein CASSDRGLANEKLFF.